This T cell receptor (beta chain) is drawn from a study of cytomegalovirus exposure and HLA in healthy donors. The V and J ends lost 5 bases and 6 bases, in that order; junction bases with no gene match: 4. The CDR3 has 13 amino acids. Germline V lookup: CDR1 SGHAT, CDR2 FQNNGV. Researchers ran the PCR with 60 Vbeta and 13 Jbeta primers. TCRdb keeps only in-frame clones here, not all; method: immunoSEQ multiplex PCR. This table lists over 90,000 clones. The sequencing sample was made of PBMCs. The gene calls are TRBV11-2 and TRBJ2-1, with 7 nucleotides matching TRBD2. This sequence was found in a man between 40 and 49 years old in good health and CMV-seronegative. Here the CDR3 reads CASSLAELNEQFF. The CDR3, as DNA: TGTGCCAGCAGCCTAGCGGAGCTCAATGAGCAGTTCTTC.